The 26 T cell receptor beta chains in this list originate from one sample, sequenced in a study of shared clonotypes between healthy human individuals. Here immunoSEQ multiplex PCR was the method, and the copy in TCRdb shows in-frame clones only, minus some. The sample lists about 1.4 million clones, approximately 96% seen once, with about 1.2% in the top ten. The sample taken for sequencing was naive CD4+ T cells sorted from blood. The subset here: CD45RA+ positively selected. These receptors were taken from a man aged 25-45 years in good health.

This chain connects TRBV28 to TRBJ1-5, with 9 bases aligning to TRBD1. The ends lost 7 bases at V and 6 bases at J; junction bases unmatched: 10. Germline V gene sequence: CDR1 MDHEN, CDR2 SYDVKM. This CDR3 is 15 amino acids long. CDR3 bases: TGTGCCAGCACCTGGGACAGGGAGACCGGTCAGCCCCAGCATTTT. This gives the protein CASTWDRETGQPQHF.

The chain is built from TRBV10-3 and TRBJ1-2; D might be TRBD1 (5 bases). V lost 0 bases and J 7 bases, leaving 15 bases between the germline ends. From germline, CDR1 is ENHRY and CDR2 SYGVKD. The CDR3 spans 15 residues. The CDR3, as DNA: TGTGCCATCAGTGAGTCCGCGATCAGGGCGAGTGGCTACACCTTC. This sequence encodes CAISESAIRASGYTF.

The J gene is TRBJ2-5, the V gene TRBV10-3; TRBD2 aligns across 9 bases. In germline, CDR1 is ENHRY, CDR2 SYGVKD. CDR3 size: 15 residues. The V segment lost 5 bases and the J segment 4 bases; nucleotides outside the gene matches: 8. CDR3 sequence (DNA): TGTGCCATCAGTCCGCTAGCGGGATTTGGAGAGACCCAGTACTTC. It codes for CAISPLAGFGETQYF.

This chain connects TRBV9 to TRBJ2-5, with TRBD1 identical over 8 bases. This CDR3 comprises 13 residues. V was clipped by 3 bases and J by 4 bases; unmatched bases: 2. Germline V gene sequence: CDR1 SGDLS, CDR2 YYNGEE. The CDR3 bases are TGTGCCAGCAGCGCCGGACAGGGAGAGACCCAGTACTTC. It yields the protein CASSAGQGETQYF. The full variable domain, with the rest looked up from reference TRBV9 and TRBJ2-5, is DSGVTQTPKHLITATGQRVTLRCSPRSGDLSVYWYQQSLDQGLQFLIQYYNGEERAKGNILERFSAQQFPDLHSELNLSSLELGDSALYFCASSAGQGETQYFGPGTRLLVL.

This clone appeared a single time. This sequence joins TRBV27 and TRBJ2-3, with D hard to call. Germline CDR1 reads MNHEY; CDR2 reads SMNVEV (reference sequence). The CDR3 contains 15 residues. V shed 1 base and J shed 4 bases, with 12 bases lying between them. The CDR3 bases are TGTGCCAGCAGTTTATTGGGCCAAGTGGCAGATACGCAGTATTTT. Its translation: CASSLLGQVADTQYF.

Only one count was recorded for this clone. The chain's CDR3 is CASRTRQGAGTGELFF. The CDR3 DNA reads as TGTGCCAGTAGGACAAGACAGGGGGCCGGGACCGGGGAGCTGTTTTTT. This chain links TRBV19 with TRBJ2-2; TRBD1 aligns across 10 bases. Germline loops: CDR1 LNHDA, CDR2 SQIVND (reference sequence). The trim removed 6 bases at V and 5 bases at J, leaving 9 bases unmatched. The CDR3 has 16 residues.

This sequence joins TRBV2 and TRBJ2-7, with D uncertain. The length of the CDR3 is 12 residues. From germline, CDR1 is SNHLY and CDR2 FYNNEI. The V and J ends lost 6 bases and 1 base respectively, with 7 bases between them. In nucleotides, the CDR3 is TGTGCCAGCAGCACACGGTCCTACGAGCAGTACTTC. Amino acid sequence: CASSTRSYEQYF.

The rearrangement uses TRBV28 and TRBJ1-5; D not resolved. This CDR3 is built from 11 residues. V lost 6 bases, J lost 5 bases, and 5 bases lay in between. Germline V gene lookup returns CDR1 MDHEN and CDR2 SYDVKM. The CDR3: CASSTHQPQHF. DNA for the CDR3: TGTGCCAGCAGCACTCATCAGCCCCAGCATTTT.

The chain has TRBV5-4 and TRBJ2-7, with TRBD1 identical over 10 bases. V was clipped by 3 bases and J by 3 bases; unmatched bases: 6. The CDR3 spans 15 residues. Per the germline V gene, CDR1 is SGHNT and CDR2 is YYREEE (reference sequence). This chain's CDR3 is CASSSGQGLSYEQYF. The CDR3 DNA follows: TGTGCCAGCAGCTCGGGACAGGGGTTGAGCTACGAGCAGTACTTC.

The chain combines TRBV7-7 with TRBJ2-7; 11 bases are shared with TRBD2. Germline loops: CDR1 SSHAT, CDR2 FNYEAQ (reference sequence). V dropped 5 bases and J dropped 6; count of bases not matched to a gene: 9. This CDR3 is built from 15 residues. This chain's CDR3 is CASSKTSGRSSEQYF. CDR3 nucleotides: TGTGCCAGCAGCAAAACTAGCGGGAGATCGTCCGAGCAGTACTTC.

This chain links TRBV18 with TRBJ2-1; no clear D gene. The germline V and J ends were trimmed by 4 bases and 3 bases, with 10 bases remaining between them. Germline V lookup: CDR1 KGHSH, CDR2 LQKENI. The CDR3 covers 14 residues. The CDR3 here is CASSLRGSYNEQFF. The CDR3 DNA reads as TGTGCCAGCTCACTAAGAGGAAGCTACAATGAGCAGTTCTTC.

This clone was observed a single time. The CDR3 sequence: CSVDSGPSQETQYF. The CDR3 bases are TGCAGCGTCGATTCCGGGCCGAGCCAAGAGACCCAGTACTTC. The chain joins TRBV29-1 to TRBJ2-5, with unresolved D. V gave up 6 bases and J gave up 1 base, with 15 bases separating them. The CDR3 spans 14 residues. Germline V gives CDR1 SQVTM, CDR2 ANQGSEA. Full variable domain (rest looked up from reference TRBV29-1 and TRBJ2-5): SAVISQKPSRDICQRGTSLTIQCQVDSQVTMMFWYRQQPGQSLTLIATANQGSEATYESGFVIDKFPISRPNLTFSTLTVSNMSPEDSSIYLCSVDSGPSQETQYFGPGTRLLVL.

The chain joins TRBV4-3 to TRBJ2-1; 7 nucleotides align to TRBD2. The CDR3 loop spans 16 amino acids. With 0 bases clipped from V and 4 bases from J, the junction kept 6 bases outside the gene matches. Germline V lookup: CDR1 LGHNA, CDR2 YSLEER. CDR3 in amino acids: CASSQDLSSGYNEQFF. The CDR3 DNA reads TGCGCCAGCAGCCAAGATCTTTCTAGCGGATACAATGAGCAGTTCTTC.

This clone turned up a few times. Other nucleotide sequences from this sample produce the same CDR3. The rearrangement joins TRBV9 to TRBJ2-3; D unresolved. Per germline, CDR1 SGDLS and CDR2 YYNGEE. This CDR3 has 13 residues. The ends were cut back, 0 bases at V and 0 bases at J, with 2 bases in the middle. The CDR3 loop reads CASSVASTDTQYF. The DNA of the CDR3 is TGTGCCAGCAGCGTAGCTAGCACAGATACGCAGTATTTT.

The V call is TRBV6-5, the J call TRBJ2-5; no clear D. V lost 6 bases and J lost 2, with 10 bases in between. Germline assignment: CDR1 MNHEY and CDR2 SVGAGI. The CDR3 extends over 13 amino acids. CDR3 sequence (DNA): TGTGCCAGCAGCGACCTCCCTCAAGAGACCCAGTACTTC. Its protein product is CASSDLPQETQYF.

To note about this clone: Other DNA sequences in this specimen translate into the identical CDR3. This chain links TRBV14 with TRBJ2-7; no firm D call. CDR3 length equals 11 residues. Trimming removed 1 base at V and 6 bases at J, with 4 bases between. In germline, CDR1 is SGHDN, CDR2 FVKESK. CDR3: CASSQVREQYF. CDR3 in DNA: TGTGCCAGCAGCCAAGTACGCGAGCAGTACTTC.

CDR3 amino acids: CASSLAGSLVDTQYF. The CDR3 bases are TGTGCCAGCAGCTTAGCCGGGAGTCTGGTAGATACGCAGTATTTT. The V gene is TRBV7-2, the J gene TRBJ2-3, with a possible D match to TRBD2 (6 bases). The CDR3 sequence is 15 residues long. Germline CDR1 reads SGHTA; CDR2 reads FQGNSA. The V end lost 0 bases, the J end lost 5 bases, and 12 bases lay between the germline ends. Full variable domain (rest looked up from reference TRBV7-2 and TRBJ2-3): GAGVSQSPSNKVTEKGKDVELRCDPISGHTALYWYRQSLGQGLEFLIYFQGNSAPDKSGLPSDRFSAERTGGSVSTLTIQRTQQEDSAVYLCASSLAGSLVDTQYFGPGTRLTVL.

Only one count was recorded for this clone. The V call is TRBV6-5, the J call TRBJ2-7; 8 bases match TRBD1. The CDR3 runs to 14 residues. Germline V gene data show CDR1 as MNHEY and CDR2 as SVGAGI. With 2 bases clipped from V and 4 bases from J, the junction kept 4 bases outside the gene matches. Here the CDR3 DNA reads TGTGCCAGCAGTTACCCAGGGGGCAGTTACGAGCAGTACTTC. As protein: CASSYPGGSYEQYF.

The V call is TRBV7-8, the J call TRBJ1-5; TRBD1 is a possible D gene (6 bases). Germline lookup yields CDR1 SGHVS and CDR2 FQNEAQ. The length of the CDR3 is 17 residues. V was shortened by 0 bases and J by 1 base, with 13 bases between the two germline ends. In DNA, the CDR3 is TGTGCCAGCAGCTTAGCCGGGAGGCAGGGGAGCAATCAGCCCCAGCATTTT. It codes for CASSLAGRQGSNQPQHF.

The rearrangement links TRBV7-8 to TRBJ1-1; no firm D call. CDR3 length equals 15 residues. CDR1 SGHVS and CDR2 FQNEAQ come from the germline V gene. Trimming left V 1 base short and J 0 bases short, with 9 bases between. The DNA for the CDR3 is TGTGCCAGCAGCTTAGTCGGGCGGATGAACACTGAAGCTTTCTTT. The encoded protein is CASSLVGRMNTEAFF.

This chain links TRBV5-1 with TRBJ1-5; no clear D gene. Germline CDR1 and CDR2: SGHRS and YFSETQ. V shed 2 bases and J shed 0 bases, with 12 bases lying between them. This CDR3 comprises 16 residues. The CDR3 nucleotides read TGCGCCAGCAGCTTAATCCGGAAGCATAGCAATCAGCCCCAGCATTTT. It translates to CASSLIRKHSNQPQHF.

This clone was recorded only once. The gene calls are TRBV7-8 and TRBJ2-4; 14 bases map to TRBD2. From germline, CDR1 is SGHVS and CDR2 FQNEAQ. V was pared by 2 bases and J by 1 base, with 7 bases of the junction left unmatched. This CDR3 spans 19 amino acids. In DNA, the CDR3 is TGTGCCAGCAGCTTACGACTAGCGGGAGGGGTGGGGGCCAAAAACATTCAGTACTTC. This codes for CASSLRLAGGVGAKNIQYF.

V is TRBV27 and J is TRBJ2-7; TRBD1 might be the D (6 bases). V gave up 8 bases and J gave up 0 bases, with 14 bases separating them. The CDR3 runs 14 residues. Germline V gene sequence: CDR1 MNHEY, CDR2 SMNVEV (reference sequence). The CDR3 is CASGSRDNSYEQYF. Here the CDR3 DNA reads TGTGCCAGCGGAAGCCGGGACAACTCCTACGAGCAGTACTTC.

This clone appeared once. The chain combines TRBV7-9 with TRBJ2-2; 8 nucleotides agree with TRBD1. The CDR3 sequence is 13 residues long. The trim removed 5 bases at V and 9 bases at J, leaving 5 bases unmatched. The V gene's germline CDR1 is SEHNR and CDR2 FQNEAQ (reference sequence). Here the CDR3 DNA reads TGTGCCAGCAGCCGACGGACAGGGCGGGAGCTGTTTTTT. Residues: CASSRRTGRELFF.

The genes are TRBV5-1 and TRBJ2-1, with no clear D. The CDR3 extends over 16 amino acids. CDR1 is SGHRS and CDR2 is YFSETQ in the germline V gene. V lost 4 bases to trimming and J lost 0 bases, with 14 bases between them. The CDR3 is CASSGFPARSYNEQFF. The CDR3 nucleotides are TGCGCCAGCAGCGGGTTTCCGGCACGCTCCTACAATGAGCAGTTCTTC.

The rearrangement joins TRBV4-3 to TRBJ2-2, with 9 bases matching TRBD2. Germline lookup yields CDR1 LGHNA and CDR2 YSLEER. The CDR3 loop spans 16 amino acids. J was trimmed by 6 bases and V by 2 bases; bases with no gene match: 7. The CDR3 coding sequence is TGCGCCAGCAGCCAACTAGCGGGACGAGGAGCCGGGGAGCTGTTTTTT. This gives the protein CASSQLAGRGAGELFF.